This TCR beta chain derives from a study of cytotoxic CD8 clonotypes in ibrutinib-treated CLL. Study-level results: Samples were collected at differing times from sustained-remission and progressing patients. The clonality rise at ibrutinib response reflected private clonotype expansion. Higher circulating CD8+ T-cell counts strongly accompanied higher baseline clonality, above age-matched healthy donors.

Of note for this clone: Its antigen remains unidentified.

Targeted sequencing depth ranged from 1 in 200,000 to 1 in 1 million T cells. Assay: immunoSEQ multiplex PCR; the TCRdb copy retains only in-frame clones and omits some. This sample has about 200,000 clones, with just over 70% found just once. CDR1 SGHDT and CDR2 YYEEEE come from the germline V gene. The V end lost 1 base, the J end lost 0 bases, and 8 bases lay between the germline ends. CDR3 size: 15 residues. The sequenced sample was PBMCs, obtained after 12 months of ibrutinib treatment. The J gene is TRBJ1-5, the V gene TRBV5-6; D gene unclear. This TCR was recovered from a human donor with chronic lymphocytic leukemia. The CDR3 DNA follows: TGTGCCAGCAGCTTGAAGGAGTATAGCAATCAGCCCCAGCATTTT. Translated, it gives CASSLKEYSNQPQHF.